The 5 T cell receptor beta chains listed next were all sequenced from one sample in a study of molecular identifiers for immune sequencing clone quantification. Using its own MiXCR run on the PCR reads, TCRdb lists one record per CDR3 protein. This sample carries about 640,000 distinct CDR3 sequences, about 20% of them seen once, and the ten largest clones take around 0.9%. Specimen: naive CD8+ T cells from blood, with Jurkat cell RNA spiked in. This sample's subset: FACS-sorted CD8+CD4-CCR7+CD45RA+ naive T cells. The receptors were gathered from a human donor in good health. Some libraries in this study had Jurkat cell RNA spiked in.

Ten or more counts support this clonotype. This sequence joins TRBV6-5 and TRBJ2-3; D is unresolved. Trimming removed 2 bases at V and 0 bases at J, with 9 bases between. CDR1 and CDR2 from the germline V gene are MNHEY and SVGAGI. The CDR3 loop spans 15 amino acids. CDR3: CASSYNLGSTDTQYF. The DNA of the CDR3 is TGTGCCAGCAGTTACAATCTGGGAAGCACAGATACGCAGTATTTT.

This clonotype came up many times. The rearrangement uses TRBV20-1 and TRBJ1-1, with 9 bases lining up with TRBD1. CDR1 and CDR2 from the germline V gene are DFQATT and SNEGSKA (reference sequence). There are 11 residues in the CDR3. The V gene end was trimmed by 6 bases and the J gene end by 8 bases; junction bases not matched to a gene: 4. As DNA, the CDR3 is TGCAGTGCAGGCACAGGGGGCGAAGCTTTCTTT. Amino acid sequence: CSAGTGGEAFF.

With respect to this clonotype: A much larger clone differs by one base, so this may be a read error. The chain carries TRBV11-2 and TRBJ2-3; D is unclear. The germline V gene has CDR1 SGHAT and CDR2 FQNNGV. CDR3 length: 14 residues. The CDR3 sequence is CANSPELGTDTQYF. As DNA, the CDR3 is TGTGCCAACAGCCCCGAGCTGGGCACAGATACGCAGTATTTT.

This clonotype was seen a handful of times. CDR3 nucleotides: TGTGCCATCAGCGCGAGGACTAGCAGTAAGGAGACCCAGTACTTC. Amino acids: CAISARTSSKETQYF. The rearrangement links TRBV10-3 to TRBJ2-5; 8 bases fit TRBD2. Per the germline V gene, CDR1 is ENHRY and CDR2 is SYGVKD. The J segment lost 5 bases and the V segment lost 6 bases, leaving 11 bases of the junction unmatched. The CDR3 loop spans 15 amino acids.

This clonotype was seen many times. The CDR3 spells CASSPTDRDSYEQYF. In DNA, the CDR3 is TGCGCCAGCAGCCCCACGGACAGGGACTCCTACGAGCAGTACTTC. The rearrangement uses TRBV4-1 and TRBJ2-7; 8 nucleotides match TRBD1. The CDR3 runs to 15 residues. Unmatched junction bases numbered 5, after V lost 4 bases and J lost 0 bases. The V gene's germline CDR1 is MGHRA and CDR2 YSYEKL.